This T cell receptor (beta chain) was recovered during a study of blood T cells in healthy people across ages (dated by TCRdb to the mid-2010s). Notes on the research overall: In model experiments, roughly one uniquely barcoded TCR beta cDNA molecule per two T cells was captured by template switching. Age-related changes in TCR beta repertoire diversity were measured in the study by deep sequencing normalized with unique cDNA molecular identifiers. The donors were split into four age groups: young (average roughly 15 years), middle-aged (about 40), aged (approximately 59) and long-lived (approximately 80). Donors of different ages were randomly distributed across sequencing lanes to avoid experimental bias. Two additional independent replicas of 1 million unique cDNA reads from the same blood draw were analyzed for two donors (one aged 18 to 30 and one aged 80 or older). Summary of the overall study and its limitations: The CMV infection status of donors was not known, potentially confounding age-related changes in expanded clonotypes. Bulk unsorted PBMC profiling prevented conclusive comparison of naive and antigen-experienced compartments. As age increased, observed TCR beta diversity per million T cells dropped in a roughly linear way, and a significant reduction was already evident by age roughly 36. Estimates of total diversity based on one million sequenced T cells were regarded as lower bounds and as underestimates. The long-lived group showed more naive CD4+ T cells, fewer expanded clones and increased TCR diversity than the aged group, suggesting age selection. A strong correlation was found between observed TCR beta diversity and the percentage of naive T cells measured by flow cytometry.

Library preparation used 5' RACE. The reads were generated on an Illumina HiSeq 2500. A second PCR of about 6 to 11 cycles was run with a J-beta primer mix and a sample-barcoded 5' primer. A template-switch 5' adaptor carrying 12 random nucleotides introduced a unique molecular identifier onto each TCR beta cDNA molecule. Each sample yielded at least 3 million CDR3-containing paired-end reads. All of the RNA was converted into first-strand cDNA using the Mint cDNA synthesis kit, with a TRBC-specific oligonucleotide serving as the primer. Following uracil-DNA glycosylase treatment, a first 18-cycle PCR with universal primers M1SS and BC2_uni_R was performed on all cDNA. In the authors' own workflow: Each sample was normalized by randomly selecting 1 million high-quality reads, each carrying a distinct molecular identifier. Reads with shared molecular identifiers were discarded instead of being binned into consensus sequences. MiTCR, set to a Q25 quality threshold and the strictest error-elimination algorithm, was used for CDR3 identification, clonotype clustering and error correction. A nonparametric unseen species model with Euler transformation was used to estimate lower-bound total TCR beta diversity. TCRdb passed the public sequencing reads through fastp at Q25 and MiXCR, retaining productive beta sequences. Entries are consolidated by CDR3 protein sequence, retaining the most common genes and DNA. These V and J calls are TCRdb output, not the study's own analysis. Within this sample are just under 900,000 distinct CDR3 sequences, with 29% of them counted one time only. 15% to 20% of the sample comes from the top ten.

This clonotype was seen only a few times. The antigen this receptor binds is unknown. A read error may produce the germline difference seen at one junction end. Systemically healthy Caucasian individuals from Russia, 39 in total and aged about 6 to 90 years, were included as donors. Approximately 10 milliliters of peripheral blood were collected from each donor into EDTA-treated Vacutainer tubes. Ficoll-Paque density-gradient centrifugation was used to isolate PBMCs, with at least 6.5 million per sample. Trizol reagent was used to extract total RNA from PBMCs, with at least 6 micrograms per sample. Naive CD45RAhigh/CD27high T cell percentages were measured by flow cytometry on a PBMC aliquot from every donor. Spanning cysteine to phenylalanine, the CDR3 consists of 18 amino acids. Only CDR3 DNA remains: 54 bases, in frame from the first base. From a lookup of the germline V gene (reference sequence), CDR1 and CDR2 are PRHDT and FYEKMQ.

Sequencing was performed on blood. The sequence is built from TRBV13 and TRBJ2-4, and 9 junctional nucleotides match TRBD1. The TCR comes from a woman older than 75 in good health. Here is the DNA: TGTGCCAGCAGCCTAGGGACAGGGAGACGTCTAGCCAAAAACATTCAGTACTTC. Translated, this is CASSLGTGRRLAKNIQYF. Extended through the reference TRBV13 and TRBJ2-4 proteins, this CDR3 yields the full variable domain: AAGVIQSPRHLIKEKRETATLKCYPIPRHDTVYWYQQGPGQDPQFLISFYEKMQSDKGSIPDRFSAQQFSDYHSELNMSSLELGDSALYFCASSLGTGRRLAKNIQYFGAGTRLSVL.